The 14 T cell receptor beta chains presented below share a single source sample, sequenced in a study of blood T cell repertoires in COVID-19. TCRdb's copy holds only in-frame clones and misses some; the assay was immunoSEQ multiplex PCR. The sample has 160,000 or so clones, roughly 80% seen once. Sequencing was carried out using PBMCs or T cells enriched from blood (not recorded which). All receptors derive from an older woman who had recovered from COVID-19.

The J gene is TRBJ2-5, the V gene TRBV25-1, with a possible D match to TRBD1 (6 bases). The V and J ends lost 3 bases and 5 bases respectively, with 13 bases between them. CDR1 is MGHDK and CDR2 is SYGVNS in the germline V gene. This CDR3 has 14 amino acids. CDR3 amino acids: CASSEQGTRETQYF. In DNA, the CDR3 is TGTGCCAGCAGTGAGCAGGGGACCCGGGAGACCCAGTACTTC.

J is TRBJ1-1 and V is TRBV19, with 9 positions matching TRBD1. In germline, CDR1 is LNHDA, CDR2 SQIVND (reference sequence). This CDR3 comprises 13 residues. V trimming: 8 bases; J trimming: 1 base; junction bases outside the gene matches: 2. This CDR3 is CASYRGQNTEAFF. For the CDR3, the DNA is TGTGCCAGTTACAGGGGGCAGAACACTGAAGCTTTCTTT.

V gene TRBV5-6 combines with J gene TRBJ2-3; 7 nucleotides line up with TRBD1. Germline CDR1 SGHDT, CDR2 YYEEEE. Unmatched junction bases numbered 4, after V lost 4 bases and J lost 2 bases. This CDR3 has 14 residues. The DNA for the CDR3 is TGTGCCAGCAGCGGACAGGAGTTCACAGATACGCAGTATTTT. This encodes CASSGQEFTDTQYF.

This chain joins TRBV9 and TRBJ2-3; 9 nucleotides match TRBD1. The CDR3 contains 16 residues. After removal of 0 bases from V and 2 bases from J, the junction contained 4 bases not matched to a gene. The germline gives CDR1 SGDLS, CDR2 YYNGEE. For the CDR3, the DNA is TGTGCCAGCAGCGTAGGGACAGGGGTAATCACAGATACGCAGTATTTT. It translates to CASSVGTGVITDTQYF.

This chain joins TRBV12-5 and TRBJ2-4; 9 nucleotides match TRBD2. Germline V CDR1 and CDR2: LGHNT, FRNRAP. Losses at the gene ends were 5 bases for V and 0 bases for J; bases not matched to a gene: 5. The CDR3 length is 16 residues. The CDR3 DNA follows: TGTGCTAGTGGTACGACTAGCGGTCTAGCCAAAAACATTCAGTACTTC. Translated: CASGTTSGLAKNIQYF.

The chain links TRBV27 to TRBJ1-5, with 8 bases that match TRBD1. Unmatched junction bases numbered 8, after V lost 6 bases and J lost 7 bases. Germline CDR1 reads MNHEY; CDR2 reads SMNVEV (reference sequence). CDR3 length: 14 residues. The CDR3 DNA reads as TGTGCCAGCAGGTCTCAGGGGGCGAGGCAGCCCCAGCATTTT. It encodes CASRSQGARQPQHF.

In this sample, this clone turned up a few times. In the same sample, other DNA sequences code for this CDR3. The chain is built from TRBV11-2 and TRBJ2-7, with D possibly matching TRBD2 (6 bases). The V gene's germline CDR1 is SGHAT and CDR2 FQNNGV. V lost 3 bases, J lost 0 bases, and 12 bases lay in between. This CDR3 comprises 15 residues. CDR3 protein: CASSLSAGNSYEQYF. The CDR3 region has the DNA TGTGCCAGCAGCTTGTCCGCGGGAAACTCCTACGAGCAGTACTTC. Combining the CDR3 with reference TRBV11-2 and TRBJ2-7 gives the whole variable domain EAGVAQSPRYKIIEKRQSVAFWCNPISGHATLYWYQQILGQGPKLLIQFQNNGVVDDSQLPKDRFSAERLKGVDSTLKIQPAKLEDSAVYLCASSLSAGNSYEQYFGPGTRLTVT.

This rearrangement joins TRBV7-6 to TRBJ2-1; D gene ambiguous. This CDR3 spans 13 amino acids. V was clipped by 4 bases and J by 5 bases, with 9 bases between them. Per the germline V gene, CDR1 is SGHVS and CDR2 is FNYEAQ. The CDR3 region is CASSSQRDNEQFF. The CDR3, as DNA: TGTGCCAGCAGCTCCCAACGAGACAATGAGCAGTTCTTC.

This clone came up once. This chain joins TRBV2 and TRBJ1-1; D not certain. Germline values: CDR1 SNHLY, CDR2 FYNNEI. V gave up 6 bases and J gave up 0 bases, with 11 bases separating them. This CDR3 has 14 amino acids. CDR3 coding DNA: TGTGCCAGCAGCCGGTCCGGGGTGAACACTGAAGCTTTCTTT. This encodes CASSRSGVNTEAFF.

This clone was seen once. This CDR3 reads CASSQDVVSGGGNEQFF. DNA of the CDR3: TGTGCCAGCAGCCAAGACGTTGTTAGCGGGGGTGGGAATGAGCAGTTCTTC. The chain links TRBV4-2 to TRBJ2-1; the match to TRBD2 covers 9 bases. The CDR3 consists of 17 residues. With 0 bases clipped from V and 7 bases from J, the junction kept 10 bases outside the gene matches. In germline, CDR1 is LGHNA, CDR2 YNFKEQ.

This chain connects TRBV2 to TRBJ2-5; D may be TRBD1 (6 bases). The germline V gene has CDR1 SNHLY and CDR2 FYNNEI. V was trimmed by 5 bases and J by 2 bases, leaving 12 bases between them. The CDR3 is 14 residues long. CDR3 amino acids: CASSPPGAQETQYF. As DNA, the CDR3 is TGTGCCAGCAGTCCACCAGGGGCACAAGAGACCCAGTACTTC. The whole variable domain, filled in from reference TRBV2 and TRBJ2-5, reads EPEVTQTPSHQVTQMGQEVILRCVPISNHLYFYWYRQILGQKVEFLVSFYNNEISEKSEIFDDQFSVERPDGSNFTLKIRSTKLEDSAMYFCASSPPGAQETQYFGPGTRLLVL.

The rearrangement uses TRBV3-1 (or the pseudogene TRBV3-2) and TRBJ1-2; 7 nucleotides align to TRBD1. Losses at the gene ends were 4 bases for V and 2 bases for J; bases not matched to a gene: 10. This CDR3 has 16 amino acids. The V gene's germline CDR1 is LGHDT and CDR2 YNNKEL (reference sequence). In DNA form, the CDR3 reads TGTGCCAGCAGCCGGGAGCCGACACAGGGGAACTATGGCTACACCTTC. It translates to CASSREPTQGNYGYTF.

The chain has TRBV7-2 and TRBJ2-3; possibly TRBD2 for D (6 bases). Trimming shortened V by 2 bases and J by 0 bases, and 9 bases separated the two germline ends. This CDR3 is built from 15 residues. Germline V gene lookup returns CDR1 SGHTA and CDR2 FQGNSA. Here the CDR3 DNA reads TGTGCCAGCAGCTTACGGGGGTCAAGCACAGATACGCAGTATTTT. Translating gives CASSLRGSSTDTQYF.

The CDR3 nucleotides read TGCAGCGTTGTGGACAGGGGAAACTATGGCTACACCTTC. Translation gives CSVVDRGNYGYTF. The rearrangement joins TRBV29-1 to TRBJ1-2; 9 bases line up with TRBD1. Germline CDR1 and CDR2: SQVTM and ANQGSEA. The CDR3 spans 13 residues. The ends lost 4 bases at V and 2 bases at J; junction bases unmatched: 2.